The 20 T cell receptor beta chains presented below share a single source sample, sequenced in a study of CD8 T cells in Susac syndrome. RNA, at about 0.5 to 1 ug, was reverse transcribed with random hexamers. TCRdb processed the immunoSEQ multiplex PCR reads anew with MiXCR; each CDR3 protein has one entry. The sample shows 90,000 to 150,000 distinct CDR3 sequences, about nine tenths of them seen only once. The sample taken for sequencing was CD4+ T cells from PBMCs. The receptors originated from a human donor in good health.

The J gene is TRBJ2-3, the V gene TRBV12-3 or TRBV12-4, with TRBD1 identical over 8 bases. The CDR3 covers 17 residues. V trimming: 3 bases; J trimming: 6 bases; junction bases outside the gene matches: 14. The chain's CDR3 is CASSLARQGKNLDTQYF. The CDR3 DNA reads TGTGCCAGCAGTTTGGCGAGACAGGGGAAAAATTTGGATACGCAGTATTTT.

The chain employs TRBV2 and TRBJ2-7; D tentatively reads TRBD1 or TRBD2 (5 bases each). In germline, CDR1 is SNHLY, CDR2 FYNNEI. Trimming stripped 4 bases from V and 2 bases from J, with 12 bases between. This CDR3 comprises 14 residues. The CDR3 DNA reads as TGTGCCAGCAGTGGAGAGGGGCTGGCCTACGAGCAGTACTTC. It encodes CASSGEGLAYEQYF.

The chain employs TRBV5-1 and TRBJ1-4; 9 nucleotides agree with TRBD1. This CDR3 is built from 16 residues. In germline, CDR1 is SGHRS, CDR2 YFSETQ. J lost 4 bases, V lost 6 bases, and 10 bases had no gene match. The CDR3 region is CASKVSGQGGNEKLFF. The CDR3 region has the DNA TGCGCCAGCAAGGTCTCGGGACAGGGTGGTAATGAAAAACTGTTTTTT.

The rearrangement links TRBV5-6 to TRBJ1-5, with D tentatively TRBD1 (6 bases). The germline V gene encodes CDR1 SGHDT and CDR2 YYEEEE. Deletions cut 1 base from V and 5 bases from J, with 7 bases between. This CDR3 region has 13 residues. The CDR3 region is CASSLTGYQPQHF. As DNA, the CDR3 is TGTGCCAGCAGCTTGACAGGGTATCAGCCCCAGCATTTT.

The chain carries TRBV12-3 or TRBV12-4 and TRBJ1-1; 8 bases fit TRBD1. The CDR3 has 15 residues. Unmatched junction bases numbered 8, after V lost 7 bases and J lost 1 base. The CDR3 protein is CASMDYRGGNTEAFF. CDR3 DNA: TGTGCCAGCATGGACTACAGGGGGGGGAACACTGAAGCTTTCTTT.

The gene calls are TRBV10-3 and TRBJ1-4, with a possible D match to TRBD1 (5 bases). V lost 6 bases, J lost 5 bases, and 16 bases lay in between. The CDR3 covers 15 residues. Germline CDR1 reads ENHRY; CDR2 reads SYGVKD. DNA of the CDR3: TGTGCCATCAGCCCTGACAGTTACTCAAATGAAAAACTGTTTTTT. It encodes CAISPDSYSNEKLFF.

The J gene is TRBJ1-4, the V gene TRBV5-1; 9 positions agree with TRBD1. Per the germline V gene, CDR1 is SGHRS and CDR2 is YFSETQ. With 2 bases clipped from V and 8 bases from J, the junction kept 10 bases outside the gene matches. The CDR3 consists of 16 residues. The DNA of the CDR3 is TGCGCCAGCAGCTTTCCCTCCGGGACAGGGCAAGAAAAACTGTTTTTT. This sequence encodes CASSFPSGTGQEKLFF. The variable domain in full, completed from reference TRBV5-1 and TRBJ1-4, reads KAGVTQTPRYLIKTRGQQVTLSCSPISGHRSVSWYQQTPGQGLQFLFEYFSETQRNKGNFPGRFSGRQFSNSRSEMNVSTLELGDSALYLCASSFPSGTGQEKLFFGSGTQLSVL.

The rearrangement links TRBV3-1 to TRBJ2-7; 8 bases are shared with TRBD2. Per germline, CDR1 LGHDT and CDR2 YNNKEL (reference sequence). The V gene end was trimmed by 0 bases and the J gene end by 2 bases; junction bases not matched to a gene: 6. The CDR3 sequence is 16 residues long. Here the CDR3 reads CASSQDGGLVTYEQYF. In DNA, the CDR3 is TGTGCCAGCAGCCAAGATGGGGGACTAGTGACCTACGAGCAGTACTTC.

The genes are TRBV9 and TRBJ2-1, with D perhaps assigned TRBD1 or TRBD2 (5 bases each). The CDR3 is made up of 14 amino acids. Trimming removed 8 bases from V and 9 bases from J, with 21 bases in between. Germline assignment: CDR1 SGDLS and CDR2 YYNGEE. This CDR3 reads CASTRDHATSEQFF. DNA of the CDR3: TGTGCCAGTACCCGGGACCATGCAACGAGTGAGCAGTTCTTC.

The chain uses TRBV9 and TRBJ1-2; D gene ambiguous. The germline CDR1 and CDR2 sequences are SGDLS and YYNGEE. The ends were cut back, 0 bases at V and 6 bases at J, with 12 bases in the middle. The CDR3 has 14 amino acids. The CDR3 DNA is TGTGCCAGCAGCGTAGGACCGCCAGGCGATGGCTACACCTTC. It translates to CASSVGPPGDGYTF.

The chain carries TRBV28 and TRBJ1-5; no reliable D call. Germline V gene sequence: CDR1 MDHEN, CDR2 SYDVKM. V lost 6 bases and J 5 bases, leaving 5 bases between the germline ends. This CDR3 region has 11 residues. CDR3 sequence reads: CASSSDQPQHF. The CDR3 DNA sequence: TGTGCCAGCAGCTCAGATCAGCCCCAGCATTTT. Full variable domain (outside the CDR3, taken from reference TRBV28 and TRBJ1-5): DVKVTQSSRYLVKRTGEKVFLECVQDMDHENMFWYRQDPGLGLRLIYFSYDVKMKEKGDIPEGYSVSREKKERFSLILESASTNQTSMYLCASSSDQPQHFGDGTRLSIL.

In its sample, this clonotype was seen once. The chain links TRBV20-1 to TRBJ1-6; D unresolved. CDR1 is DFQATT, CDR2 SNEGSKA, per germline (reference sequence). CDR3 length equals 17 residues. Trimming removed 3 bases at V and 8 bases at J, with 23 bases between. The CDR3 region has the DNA TGCAGTGCTAGGATAAGTGCGGCCTCACGCCCGCATTCACCCCTCCACTTT. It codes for CSARISAASRPHSPLHF.

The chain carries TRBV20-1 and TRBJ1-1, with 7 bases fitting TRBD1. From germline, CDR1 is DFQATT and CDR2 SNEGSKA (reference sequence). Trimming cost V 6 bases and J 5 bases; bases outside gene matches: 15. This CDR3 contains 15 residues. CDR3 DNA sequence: TGCAGTGCGGGGATCGACAGGGTAGGGTGGACTGAAGCTTTCTTT. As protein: CSAGIDRVGWTEAFF.

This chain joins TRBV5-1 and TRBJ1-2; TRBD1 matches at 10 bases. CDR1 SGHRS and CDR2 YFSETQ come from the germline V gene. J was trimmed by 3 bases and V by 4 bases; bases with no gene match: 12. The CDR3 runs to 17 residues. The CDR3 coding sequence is TGCGCCAGCAGCCCCACCCGAGGGACAGGGGAATACTATGGCTACACCTTC. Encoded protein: CASSPTRGTGEYYGYTF.

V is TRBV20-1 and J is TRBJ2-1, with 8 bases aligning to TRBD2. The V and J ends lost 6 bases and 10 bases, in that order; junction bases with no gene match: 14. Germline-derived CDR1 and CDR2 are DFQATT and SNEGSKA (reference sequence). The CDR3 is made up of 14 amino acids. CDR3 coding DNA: TGCAGTGCCCCGAGGGAGCGGGGGATGCGGGAGCAGTTCTTC. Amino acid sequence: CSAPRERGMREQFF.

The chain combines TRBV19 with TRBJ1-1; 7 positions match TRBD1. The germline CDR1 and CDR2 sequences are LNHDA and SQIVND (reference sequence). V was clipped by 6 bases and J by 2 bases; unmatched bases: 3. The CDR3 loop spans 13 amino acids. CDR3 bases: TGTGCCAGTAGGAGGACAGGCAACACTGAAGCTTTCTTT. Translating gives CASRRTGNTEAFF.

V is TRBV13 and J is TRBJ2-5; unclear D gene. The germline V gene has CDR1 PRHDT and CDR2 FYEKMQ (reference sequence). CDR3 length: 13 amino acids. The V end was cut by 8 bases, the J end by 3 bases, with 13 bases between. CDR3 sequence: CASGWAGEETQYF. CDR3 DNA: TGTGCCAGCGGGTGGGCTGGGGAAGAGACCCAGTACTTC.

The CDR3 sequence is CSVQQGAGNTIYF. The DNA of the CDR3 is TGCAGCGTTCAACAGGGTGCTGGAAACACCATATATTTT. The chain is built from TRBV29-1 and TRBJ1-3; D may be TRBD1 (6 bases). The germline V gene encodes CDR1 SQVTM and CDR2 ANQGSEA. The CDR3 runs 13 residues. V was cut by 5 bases and J by 2 bases, with 10 bases left in between.

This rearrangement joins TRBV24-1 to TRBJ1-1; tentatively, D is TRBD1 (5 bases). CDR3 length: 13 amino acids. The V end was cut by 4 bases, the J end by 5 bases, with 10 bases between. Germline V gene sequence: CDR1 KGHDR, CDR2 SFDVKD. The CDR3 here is CATSDQGSTEAFF. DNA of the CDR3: TGTGCCACCAGTGACCAGGGAAGTACTGAAGCTTTCTTT.

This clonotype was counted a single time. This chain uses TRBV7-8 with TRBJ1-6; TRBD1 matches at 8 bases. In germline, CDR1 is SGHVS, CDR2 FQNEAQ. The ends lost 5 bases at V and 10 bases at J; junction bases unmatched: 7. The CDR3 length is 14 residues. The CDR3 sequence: CASSLGQGGSPLHF. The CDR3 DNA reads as TGTGCCAGCAGCCTCGGACAGGGAGGATCACCCCTCCACTTT.